This TCR beta chain was recorded in a study of human T cells and chemical hapten exposure. TCRdb reprocessed the RACE reads via MiXCR and lists one record per CDR3 protein. The sample includes tens of thousands of distinct CDR3 sequences, roughly 9.7% of them seen just once. Time point meaning: pre-sensitization, week 0. Treatment in this sample: therapeutic diphenylcyclopropenone sensitization with weekly scalp DPC. Losses at the gene ends were 6 bases for V and 8 bases for J; bases not matched to a gene: 5. The CDR3 has 13 residues. CDR1 and CDR2 from the germline V gene are SEHNR and FQNEAQ (reference sequence). This clonotype showed up just a few times.

The clonotype was recovered from a woman aged 50 to 65 with alopecia areata. Some clones in this sample may be carry-over from other donors' samples. The gene calls are TRBV7-9 and TRBJ2-2, with 8 bases matching TRBD1. The sample here was whole blood, taken in connection with sensitization to the hapten diphenylcyclopropenone (DPC). CDR3 nucleotide sequence: TGTGCCAGCAGGGCGACAGGGGCGGGGGAGCTGTTTTTT. It encodes CASRATGAGELFF.